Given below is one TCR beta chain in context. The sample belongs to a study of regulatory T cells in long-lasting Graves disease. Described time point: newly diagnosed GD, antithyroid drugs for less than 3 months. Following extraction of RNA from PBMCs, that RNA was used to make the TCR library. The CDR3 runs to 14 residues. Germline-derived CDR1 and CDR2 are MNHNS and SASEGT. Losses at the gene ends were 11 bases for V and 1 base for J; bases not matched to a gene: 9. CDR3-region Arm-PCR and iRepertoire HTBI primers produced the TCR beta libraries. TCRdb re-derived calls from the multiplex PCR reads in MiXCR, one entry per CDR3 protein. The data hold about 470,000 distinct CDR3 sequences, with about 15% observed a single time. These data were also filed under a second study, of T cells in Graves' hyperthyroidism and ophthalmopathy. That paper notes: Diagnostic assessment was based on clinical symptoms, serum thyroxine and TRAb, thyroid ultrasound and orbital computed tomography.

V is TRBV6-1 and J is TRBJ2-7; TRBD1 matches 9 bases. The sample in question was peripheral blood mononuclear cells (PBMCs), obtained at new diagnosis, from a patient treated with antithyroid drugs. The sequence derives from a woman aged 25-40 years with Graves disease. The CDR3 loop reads CAGSPTGGSYEQYF. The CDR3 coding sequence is TGTGCCGGTTCCCCGACAGGGGGATCCTACGAGCAGTACTTC.